This TCR beta chain appears in the sequencing data of a study of T-cell reconstitution after alpha-beta-depleted transplantation in children. Unique molecular identifiers were built into the TCRbeta library. TCRdb processed the PCR reads anew with MiXCR; each CDR3 protein has one entry. Among about 980,000 distinct CDR3 sequences listed, around 30% were seen once. On this clonotype itself: Its antigen is unknown.

Findings and limits, study-wide: Reportedly, roughly two months post-transplant, alpha-beta T cells arose from several hundred expanded graft clones.

There are 17 residues in the CDR3. V was pared by 4 bases and J by 9 bases, with 16 bases of the junction left unmatched. The source is a boy under three years old who had a stem cell transplant for SCID, so the T cells may come from the graft donor. This chain uses TRBV12-3 or TRBV12-4 with TRBJ2-5; TRBD2 matches at 11 bases. Sample: PBMCs, mostly from graft donor cells, taken 360 days after TCRalphabeta/CD19-depleted stem cell transplant. CDR3: CASSSNSGGAVPRAQYF. In DNA form, the CDR3 reads TGTGCCAGCAGTTCGAATAGCGGGGGGGCCGTGCCAAGGGCCCAGTACTTC.